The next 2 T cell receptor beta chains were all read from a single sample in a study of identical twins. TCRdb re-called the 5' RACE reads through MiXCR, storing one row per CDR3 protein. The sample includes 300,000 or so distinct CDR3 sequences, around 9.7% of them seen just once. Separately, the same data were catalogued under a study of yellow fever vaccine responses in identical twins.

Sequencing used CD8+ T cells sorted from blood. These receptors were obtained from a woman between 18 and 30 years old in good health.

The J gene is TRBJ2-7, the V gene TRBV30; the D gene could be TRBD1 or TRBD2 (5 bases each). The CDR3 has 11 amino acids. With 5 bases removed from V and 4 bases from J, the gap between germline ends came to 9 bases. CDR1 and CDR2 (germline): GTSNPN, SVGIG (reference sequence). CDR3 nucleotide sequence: TGTGCCTGGTTATGGGGGTACGAGCAGTACTTC. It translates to CAWLWGYEQYF.

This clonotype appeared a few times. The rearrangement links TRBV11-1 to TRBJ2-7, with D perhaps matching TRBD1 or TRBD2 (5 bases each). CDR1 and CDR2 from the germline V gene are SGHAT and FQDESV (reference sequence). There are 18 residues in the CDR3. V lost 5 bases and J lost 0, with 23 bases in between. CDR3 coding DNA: TGTGCCAGCAGCAACCCTCCCTGGGCGAGGGGAGACTCCTACGAGCAGTACTTC. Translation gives CASSNPPWARGDSYEQYF.